Each of the 19 T cell receptor beta chains below was sequenced from the same sample in a study of early T cells in non-severe SARS-CoV-2 infection (dated by TCRdb to the early 2020s). Libraries were constructed by 5' RACE. For sequencing, a NextSeq 500 was employed. The raw public data were reprocessed by TCRdb itself: fastp quality trimming at Q25, MiXCR clonotype calling, in-frame beta chains only. Duplicate CDR3 protein sequences are folded into a single record with the most common DNA and genes. This sample is represented by about 26,000 distinct CDR3 sequences; roughly 4.1% of them were singletons. Jointly, the top ten make up around 5.6% of the sample. The specimen sequenced was whole blood. The origin of the receptors is an adult who was a healthcare worker with PCR-confirmed SARS-CoV-2 infection or an uninfected control (not recorded which).

This clonotype was seen repeatedly, ten times or more. V is TRBV5-1 and J is TRBJ2-3; D not certain. V was trimmed by 0 bases and J by 6 bases, leaving 8 bases between them. The CDR3 is made up of 13 amino acids. Per the germline V gene, CDR1 is SGHRS and CDR2 is YFSETQ. The CDR3 reads CASSLEYLDTQYF. CDR3 sequence (DNA): TGCGCCAGCAGCTTGGAGTACTTGGATACGCAGTATTTT.

Ten or more counts support this clonotype. V gene TRBV15 combines with J gene TRBJ2-7, with TRBD1 matching over 9 bases. CDR3 length equals 17 residues. The germline gives CDR1 LNHNV, CDR2 YYDKDF (reference sequence). V lost 0 bases, J lost 2 bases, and 8 bases stayed unmatched. CDR3 protein: CATSRDGGTGGTYEQYF. The CDR3 region has the DNA TGTGCCACCAGCAGAGATGGGGGAACAGGGGGCACCTACGAGCAGTACTTC. The full variable domain, rest sourced from reference TRBV15 and TRBJ2-7, is DAMVIQNPRYQVTQFGKPVTLSCSQTLNHNVMYWYQQKSSQAPKLLFHYYDKDFNNEADTPDNFQSRRPNTSFCFLDIRSPGLGDTAMYLCATSRDGGTGGTYEQYFGPGTRLTVT.

This clonotype was seen many times. The genes are TRBV3-1 and TRBJ2-2; 10 bases are shared with TRBD2. V lost 5 bases, J lost 6 bases, and 6 bases stayed unmatched. This CDR3 spans 15 amino acids. CDR1 is LGHDT and CDR2 is YNNKEL in the germline V gene (reference sequence). CDR3: CASSSGTSEAGELFF. In nucleotides, the CDR3 is TGTGCCAGCAGCTCAGGGACTAGCGAAGCCGGGGAGCTGTTTTTT.

This clonotype has ten or more counts. J is TRBJ1-2 and V is TRBV7-2; tentatively, D is TRBD1 (6 bases). There are 20 residues in the CDR3. The V gene lost 3 bases and the J gene lost 4 bases, with 30 bases spanning the gap. Looked up from germline, CDR1 is SGHTA and CDR2 is FQGNSA. The CDR3 DNA is TGTGCCAGCAGCTTTTGGCAGGGGAGTCTCATTTCGACTTCTACCTATGGCTACACCTTC. Its protein product is CASSFWQGSLISTSTYGYTF.

This chain links TRBV24-1 with TRBJ2-1; TRBD2 matches at 10 bases. The J segment lost 4 bases and the V segment lost 4 bases, leaving 6 bases of the junction unmatched. The CDR3 is made up of 16 amino acids. Germline loops: CDR1 KGHDR, CDR2 SFDVKD. CDR3 loop: CATSDWGLAPYNEQFF. The DNA of the CDR3 is TGTGCCACCAGTGACTGGGGACTAGCGCCTTACAATGAGCAGTTCTTC.

This clonotype occurred many times. The V gene is TRBV18, the J gene TRBJ1-2; D is undetermined. The germline V and J ends were trimmed by 0 bases and 7 bases, with 15 bases remaining between them. The CDR3 is 15 amino acids. Looked up from germline, CDR1 is KGHSH and CDR2 is LQKENI. The CDR3 loop reads CASSPPTQVAVGYTF. The CDR3 DNA is TGTGCCAGCTCACCACCTACCCAGGTAGCGGTTGGCTACACCTTC.

This clonotype was found many times. The chain couples TRBV10-2 to TRBJ2-5; D is unclear. Trimming removed 3 bases from V and 4 bases from J, with 9 bases in between. The CDR3 runs 13 residues. Looked up from germline, CDR1 is WSHSY and CDR2 is SAAADI. The chain's CDR3 is CASSDSGLETQYF. The CDR3, as DNA: TGCGCCAGCAGTGACTCTGGGTTAGAGACCCAGTACTTC.

The V and J genes are TRBV7-9 and TRBJ1-4; possible D gene TRBD1, 6 bases. Germline V gene lookup returns CDR1 SEHNR and CDR2 FQNEAQ (reference sequence). The CDR3 is made up of 15 amino acids. V dropped 5 bases and J dropped 8 bases, with 18 bases sitting between them. The CDR3, as DNA: TGTGCCAGCAGCGATAAGCCGGACAGTGGGGAAAAACTGTTTTTT. Its translation: CASSDKPDSGEKLFF.

By sample fraction, this clonotype is medium-sized. This sequence joins TRBV7-9 and TRBJ2-7; D uncertain. The germline V gene has CDR1 SEHNR and CDR2 FQNEAQ (reference sequence). Trimming left V 4 bases short and J 2 bases short, with 3 bases between. The length of the CDR3 is 11 residues. Here the CDR3 reads CASSSAYEQYF. CDR3 coding DNA: TGTGCCAGCAGCTCTGCCTACGAGCAGTACTTC.

This clonotype came up many times. The V gene is TRBV6-1, the J gene TRBJ2-7; no reliable D call. Trimming took 7 bases from V and 1 from J, leaving 11 bases between them. This CDR3 is built from 13 residues. CDR1 is MNHNS, CDR2 SASEGT, per germline. The CDR3 is CASIQINSYEQYF. The CDR3 DNA reads as TGTGCCAGCATCCAGATAAATTCCTACGAGCAGTACTTC.

This clonotype was detected many times. The gene calls are TRBV6-4 and TRBJ1-4; 7 bases align to TRBD1. CDR3 length equals 13 residues. Germline CDR1 and CDR2: MRHNA and SNTAGT. V lost 7 bases, J lost 7 bases, and 6 bases stayed unmatched. The CDR3 sequence is CASKAGGGEKLFF. CDR3 nucleotides: TGTGCCAGCAAAGCAGGGGGTGGTGAAAAACTGTTTTTT.

Many counts were recorded for this clonotype. The rearrangement links TRBV6-6 to TRBJ2-1, with D tentatively TRBD1 (7 bases). This CDR3 comprises 16 residues. Germline-derived CDR1 and CDR2 are MNHNY and SVGAGI (reference sequence). V lost 2 bases to trimming and J lost 5 bases, with 16 bases between them. DNA of the CDR3: TGTGCCAGCAGTTACCCTTACTCAGGGGGGAACAATGAGCAGTTCTTC. Its protein is CASSYPYSGGNNEQFF.

This clonotype appeared many times. V gene TRBV11-3 combines with J gene TRBJ1-1; no firm D call. In germline, CDR1 is SGHNT, CDR2 YENEEA. The CDR3 sequence is 12 residues long. Trimming took 4 bases from V and 1 from J, leaving 4 bases between them. This CDR3 is CASSSGNTEAFF. In DNA, the CDR3 is TGTGCCAGCAGCTCGGGGAACACTGAAGCTTTCTTT.

At least ten counts were recorded for this clonotype. The chain uses TRBV19 and TRBJ2-3; TRBD1 matches at 8 bases. Trimming removed 2 bases from V and 4 bases from J; junction bases left unmatched: 5. The CDR3 has 15 residues. In germline, CDR1 is LNHDA, CDR2 SQIVND (reference sequence). The CDR3 DNA reads TGTGCCAGTAGTATACCCTCAGGGGGCGCAGATACGCAGTATTTT. This gives the protein CASSIPSGGADTQYF.

In its sample, this clonotype was seen many times. This rearrangement joins TRBV30 to TRBJ1-1; 10 bases line up with TRBD1. CDR3 length: 16 amino acids. Trimming cost V 3 bases and J 1 base; bases outside gene matches: 8. Germline V gives CDR1 GTSNPN, CDR2 SVGIG (reference sequence). CDR3 sequence reads: CAWSADRGSWNTEAFF. The CDR3, as DNA: TGTGCCTGGAGCGCGGACAGGGGGTCATGGAACACTGAAGCTTTCTTT.

This clonotype has at least ten counts. The chain employs TRBV28 and TRBJ1-6, with 8 bases aligning to TRBD1. CDR3 size: 14 residues. Germline V gives CDR1 MDHEN, CDR2 SYDVKM. V trimming: 5 bases; J trimming: 8 bases; junction bases outside the gene matches: 5. The CDR3 loop reads CASSEVTGDSPLHF. Here the CDR3 DNA reads TGTGCCAGCAGTGAAGTGACAGGGGATTCACCCCTCCACTTT. Drawing the rest from reference TRBV28 and TRBJ1-6, the complete variable domain is DVKVTQSSRYLVKRTGEKVFLECVQDMDHENMFWYRQDPGLGLRLIYFSYDVKMKEKGDIPEGYSVSREKKERFSLILESASTNQTSMYLCASSEVTGDSPLHFGNGTRLTVT.

The table lists this clonotype with many counts. The V and J genes are TRBV6-5 and TRBJ1-4; 9 nucleotides match TRBD1. The germline V gene encodes CDR1 MNHEY and CDR2 SVGAGI. The J segment lost 10 bases and the V segment lost 6 bases, leaving 12 bases of the junction unmatched. CDR3 size: 15 residues. CDR3 sequence reads: CASSRATGGFRKLFF. The CDR3 DNA is TGTGCCAGCAGCAGAGCCACAGGGGGCTTTAGAAAACTGTTTTTT.

This clonotype has just a few counts. The chain links TRBV28 to TRBJ1-2; D ambiguous. This CDR3 comprises 13 residues. With 6 bases removed from V and 2 bases from J, the gap between germline ends came to 10 bases. Per germline, CDR1 MDHEN and CDR2 SYDVKM. The CDR3 coding sequence is TGTGCCAGCAGCCCGGACCTCAACTATGGCTACACCTTC. Amino acids: CASSPDLNYGYTF.

This clonotype was seen many times. In DNA, the CDR3 is TGTGCCAGCAGGGTCACAGATACGCAGTATTTT. Its translation: CASRVTDTQYF. The genes are TRBV7-9 and TRBJ2-3, with D hard to call. CDR1 SEHNR and CDR2 FQNEAQ come from the germline V gene (reference sequence). The V end lost 6 bases, the J end lost 2 bases, and 3 bases lay between the germline ends. This CDR3 is 11 amino acids long.